This T cell receptor (beta chain) derives from a study of blood T cell repertoires in COVID-19. About the study: Samples taken during acute and convalescent COVID-19 were collected in the United States, Italy and Spain. The analysed material was cDNA or gDNA that came from T cells, B-cell-depleted T cells, or PBMCs.

This study enrolled people aged about 18 to 100 from 20 to 25 US geographic areas. Participants reported their clinical history, and cohort assignment relied on those reports. The method was immunoSEQ multiplex PCR; TCRdb's version includes in-frame clones alone and lacks a portion of them. The table lists under 250,000 clones, 75% to 90% of them singletons. From germline, CDR1 is MNHEY and CDR2 SMNVEV (reference sequence). Trimming removed 5 bases at V and 4 bases at J, with 14 bases between. This CDR3 is built from 14 residues. The receptor comes from a woman aged 25 to 39 who had been exposed to COVID-19. The rearrangement uses TRBV27 and TRBJ1-2, with a weak D call TRBD1 (5 bases). The sequencing sample was made of PBMCs or T cells enriched from blood (not recorded which). The CDR3 loop is CASSERGSVYGYTF. Here the CDR3 DNA reads TGTGCCAGCAGTGAAAGGGGATCAGTCTATGGCTACACCTTC.